Listed below are T cell receptor beta chains from one sample, sequenced in a study of Ad26.COV2.S vaccination and SARS-CoV-2 variants. The method was immunoSEQ multiplex PCR; TCRdb's version includes in-frame clones alone and lacks a portion of them. Of approximately 340,000 clones listed, roughly 85% are singletons. Source: peripheral blood, taken in a trial of Ad26.COV2.S vaccine versus placebo. Receptors originate from a person between 18 and 65 years old who received the Ad26.COV2.S COVID-19 vaccine or a placebo. Both conserved end residues are part of each CDR3. A D gene is named only where the DNA matches it firmly. The size of a clone is reported for some rows only, either as once, few or many, or as a class for expanded clones.

d_gene: -; v_gene: TRBV19; abundance: -; j_gene: TRBJ2-1; CDR3aa: CASSIRGLTTYNEQFF; CDR3nt: TGTGCCAGTAGTATTAGAGGTTTGACCACCTACAATGAGCAGTTCTTC
d_gene: -; v_gene: TRBV27; abundance: -; j_gene: TRBJ2-5; CDR3aa: CASRRGLGTQYF; CDR3nt: TGTGCCAGCAGGCGGGGCTTGGGGACCCAGTACTTC
d_gene: TRBD1; v_gene: TRBV19; abundance: -; j_gene: TRBJ2-7; CDR3aa: CASSKQGFYEQYF; CDR3nt: TGTGCCAGTTCCAAACAGGGGTTCTACGAGCAGTACTTC
d_gene: -; v_gene: TRBV7-2; abundance: -; j_gene: TRBJ2-1; CDR3aa: CASSPRNEQFF; CDR3nt: TGTGCCAGCAGCCCACGCAATGAGCAGTTCTTC
d_gene: -; v_gene: TRBV21-1; abundance: -; j_gene: TRBJ2-1; CDR3aa: CASSLARLAGDPNEQFF; CDR3nt: TGTGCCAGCAGCTTAGCGCGGCTAGCGGGGGACCCCAATGAGCAGTTCTTC
d_gene: -; v_gene: TRBV11-2; abundance: -; j_gene: TRBJ2-7; CDR3aa: CASSLEQGGTYEQYF; CDR3nt: TGTGCCAGCAGCTTAGAGCAGGGGGGGACCTACGAGCAGTACTTC
d_gene: TRBD2; v_gene: TRBV4-3; abundance: -; j_gene: TRBJ2-2; CDR3aa: CASSQDIPHGGGNTGELFF; CDR3nt: TGCGCCAGCAGCCAAGATATACCCCACGGCGGGGGGAACACCGGGGAGCTGTTTTTT
d_gene: -; v_gene: TRBV5-1; abundance: once; j_gene: TRBJ2-7; CDR3aa: CASRQGTYEQYF; CDR3nt: TGCGCCAGCAGACAGGGAACCTACGAGCAGTACTTC
d_gene: TRBD1; v_gene: TRBV19; abundance: -; j_gene: TRBJ1-5; CDR3aa: CASSIQRDRGHSNQPQHF; CDR3nt: TGTGCCAGTAGTATCCAGCGAGACAGGGGACATAGCAATCAGCCCCAGCATTTT
d_gene: -; v_gene: TRBV27; abundance: -; j_gene: TRBJ2-1; CDR3aa: CASSPRLGINNEQFF; CDR3nt: TGTGCCAGCAGTCCCCGATTAGGGATTAACAATGAGCAGTTCTTC
d_gene: TRBD2; v_gene: TRBV11-3; abundance: -; j_gene: TRBJ2-1; CDR3aa: CASSSRGLAGANEQFF; CDR3nt: TGTGCCAGCAGCTCTCGCGGACTAGCGGGGGCAAATGAGCAGTTCTTC
d_gene: -; v_gene: TRBV9; abundance: -; j_gene: TRBJ2-3; CDR3aa: CASSVAGTDTQYF; CDR3nt: TGTGCCAGCAGCGTAGCGGGGACAGATACGCAGTATTTT
d_gene: -; v_gene: TRBV24-1; abundance: -; j_gene: TRBJ2-2; CDR3aa: CATSPGTGELFF; CDR3nt: TGTGCCACCAGTCCGGGAACCGGGGAGCTGTTTTTT
d_gene: TRBD2; v_gene: TRBV6-6; abundance: -; j_gene: TRBJ2-5; CDR3aa: CASSRHTLAGGQETQYF; CDR3nt: TGTGCCAGCAGTCGACACACTTTAGCGGGAGGTCAAGAGACCCAGTACTTC
d_gene: -; v_gene: TRBV6-5; abundance: -; j_gene: TRBJ2-1; CDR3aa: CASSYIDEYNEQFF; CDR3nt: TGTGCCAGCAGTTACATCGACGAATACAATGAGCAGTTCTTC
d_gene: TRBD1; v_gene: TRBV7-6; abundance: once; j_gene: TRBJ2-6; CDR3aa: CASSSTGTGASSGANVLTF; CDR3nt: TGTGCCAGCAGCAGCACCGGGACAGGGGCTAGCTCTGGGGCCAACGTCCTGACTTTC
d_gene: -; v_gene: TRBV2; abundance: -; j_gene: TRBJ2-7; CDR3aa: CASSDQGTREQYF; CDR3nt: TGTGCCAGCAGTGATCAGGGGACGCGGGAGCAGTACTTC
d_gene: -; v_gene: TRBV7-9; abundance: -; j_gene: TRBJ2-6; CDR3aa: CASSRWVGSGANVLTF; CDR3nt: TGTGCCAGCAGCCGGTGGGTGGGTTCTGGGGCCAACGTCCTGACTTTC
d_gene: -; v_gene: TRBV4-1; abundance: -; j_gene: TRBJ1-2; CDR3aa: CASSQEGQGIYGYTF; CDR3nt: TGCGCCAGCAGCCAAGAGGGTCAGGGTATCTATGGCTACACCTTC
d_gene: TRBD1; v_gene: TRBV19; abundance: -; j_gene: TRBJ1-5; CDR3aa: CASDPGTGINQPQHF; CDR3nt: TGTGCCAGTGACCCCGGGACAGGGATCAATCAGCCCCAGCATTTT
d_gene: -; v_gene: TRBV25-1; abundance: -; j_gene: TRBJ2-6; CDR3aa: CASSVSGANVLTF; CDR3nt: TGTGCCAGCAGTGTATCTGGGGCCAACGTCCTGACTTTC
d_gene: -; v_gene: TRBV27; abundance: -; j_gene: TRBJ2-7; CDR3aa: CASEPLPSVHEQYF; CDR3nt: TGTGCCAGCGAGCCACTTCCGTCAGTCCACGAGCAGTACTTC
d_gene: -; v_gene: TRBV2; abundance: -; j_gene: TRBJ1-5; CDR3aa: CASSGESNQPQHF; CDR3nt: TGTGCCAGCTCGGGGGAGAGCAATCAGCCCCAGCATTTT
d_gene: -; v_gene: TRBV6-4; abundance: -; j_gene: TRBJ1-1; CDR3aa: CASSAQQNTEAFF; CDR3nt: TGTGCCAGCAGTGCACAACAGAACACTGAAGCTTTCTTT
d_gene: TRBD2; v_gene: TRBV15; abundance: -; j_gene: TRBJ2-7; CDR3aa: CATSRGGLADEQYF; CDR3nt: TGTGCCACCAGCAGAGGGGGACTAGCGGACGAGCAGTACTTC
d_gene: TRBD2; v_gene: TRBV18; abundance: -; j_gene: TRBJ2-2; CDR3aa: CASSPRLAEMGELFF; CDR3nt: TGTGCCAGCTCACCGCGACTAGCGGAGATGGGGGAGCTGTTTTTT
d_gene: TRBD1; v_gene: TRBV27; abundance: -; j_gene: TRBJ1-6; CDR3aa: CASSPWTGSSPLHF; CDR3nt: TGTGCCAGCAGTCCGTGGACAGGGAGTTCACCCCTCCACTTT
d_gene: -; v_gene: TRBV5-1; abundance: once; j_gene: TRBJ1-6; CDR3aa: CASSPGNNSPLHF; CDR3nt: TGCGCCAGCAGCCCGGGTAATAATTCACCCCTCCACTTT
d_gene: TRBD2; v_gene: TRBV7-2; abundance: -; j_gene: TRBJ2-3; CDR3aa: CASSRVGRGASTDTQYF; CDR3nt: TGTGCCAGCAGCCGTGTAGGGCGGGGGGCTAGCACAGATACGCAGTATTTT
d_gene: TRBD1; v_gene: TRBV19; abundance: -; j_gene: TRBJ2-7; CDR3aa: CASSTRTGSPYEQYF; CDR3nt: TGTGCCAGTAGTACTAGGACAGGCAGCCCCTACGAGCAGTACTTC
d_gene: -; v_gene: TRBV5-1; abundance: -; j_gene: TRBJ2-7; CDR3aa: CASSTARGGISYEQYF; CDR3nt: TGCGCCAGCAGCACAGCGAGGGGGGGTATCTCCTACGAGCAGTACTTC
d_gene: -; v_gene: TRBV27; abundance: -; j_gene: TRBJ1-1; CDR3aa: CASGFGEAFF; CDR3nt: TGTGCCAGCGGATTCGGAGAAGCTTTCTTT
d_gene: -; v_gene: TRBV18; abundance: -; j_gene: TRBJ2-3; CDR3aa: CASSPRGGDTQYF; CDR3nt: TGTGCCAGCTCACCCCGAGGAGGAGATACGCAGTATTTT
d_gene: -; v_gene: TRBV27; abundance: once; j_gene: TRBJ2-7; CDR3aa: CASSWDGSLGYYEQYF; CDR3nt: TGTGCCAGCAGCTGGGACGGCTCATTGGGGTACTACGAGCAGTACTTC
d_gene: TRBD2; v_gene: TRBV6-2/TRBV6-3; abundance: -; j_gene: TRBJ2-2; CDR3aa: CASSYPPPFSGGTTGELFF; CDR3nt: TGTGCCAGCAGTTACCCACCACCCTTTAGCGGGGGTACCACCGGGGAGCTGTTTTTT
d_gene: -; v_gene: TRBV2; abundance: few; j_gene: TRBJ1-5; CDR3aa: CATRGGISNQPQHF; CDR3nt: TGTGCCACCCGAGGGGGTATTAGCAATCAGCCCCAGCATTTT
d_gene: TRBD2; v_gene: TRBV3-1/TRBV3-2; abundance: -; j_gene: TRBJ2-7; CDR3aa: CASSQSGVLGEQYF; CDR3nt: TGTGCCAGCAGTCAAAGCGGGGTCCTCGGCGAGCAGTACTTC
d_gene: -; v_gene: TRBV10-3; abundance: once; j_gene: TRBJ1-1; CDR3aa: CAISEPGGNTEAFF; CDR3nt: TGTGCCATCAGCGAACCCGGGGGGAACACTGAAGCTTTCTTT
d_gene: -; v_gene: TRBV2; abundance: -; j_gene: TRBJ2-4; CDR3aa: CASSPDIKNIQYF; CDR3nt: TGTGCCAGCAGCCCGGACATAAAAAACATTCAGTACTTC
d_gene: TRBD1; v_gene: TRBV7-9; abundance: -; j_gene: TRBJ2-2; CDR3aa: CASSAPGQGFGELFF; CDR3nt: TGTGCCAGCAGCGCCCCGGGACAGGGATTCGGGGAGCTGTTTTTT
d_gene: TRBD2; v_gene: TRBV9; abundance: -; j_gene: TRBJ2-2; CDR3aa: CASSERTSGGQRTGELFF; CDR3nt: TGTGCCAGCAGCGAGAGGACTAGCGGGGGGCAGCGAACCGGGGAGCTGTTTTTT
d_gene: TRBD1; v_gene: TRBV9; abundance: many; j_gene: TRBJ1-2; CDR3aa: CASSAGDRGAYGYTF; CDR3nt: TGTGCCAGCAGCGCGGGGGACAGGGGCGCCTATGGCTACACCTTC
d_gene: -; v_gene: TRBV10-2; abundance: -; j_gene: TRBJ1-1; CDR3aa: CASSHGAYNGAEAFF; CDR3nt: TGCGCCAGCAGTCACGGGGCTTACAACGGCGCTGAAGCTTTCTTT
d_gene: -; v_gene: TRBV7-2; abundance: -; j_gene: TRBJ2-2; CDR3aa: CASSLIRVTGELFF; CDR3nt: TGTGCCAGCAGCTTAATCAGGGTCACCGGGGAGCTGTTTTTT
d_gene: -; v_gene: TRBV18; abundance: once; j_gene: TRBJ1-1; CDR3aa: CASSPGVKGTEAFF; CDR3nt: TGTGCCAGCTCGCCGGGGGTAAAGGGCACTGAAGCTTTCTTT
d_gene: -; v_gene: TRBV15; abundance: -; j_gene: TRBJ2-2; CDR3aa: CATSRDARIGGELFF; CDR3nt: TGTGCCACCAGCAGAGACGCTAGAATAGGCGGGGAGCTGTTTTTT
d_gene: -; v_gene: TRBV7-9; abundance: -; j_gene: TRBJ1-1; CDR3aa: CASSFRESGNTEAFF; CDR3nt: TGTGCCAGCAGCTTCAGGGAGTCGGGGAACACTGAAGCTTTCTTT
d_gene: TRBD2; v_gene: TRBV7-2; abundance: once; j_gene: TRBJ2-7; CDR3aa: CASSLRGGSGRSFSYEQYF; CDR3nt: TGTGCCAGCAGCTTACGGGGGGGTAGCGGGAGGAGTTTTTCCTACGAGCAGTACTTC
d_gene: TRBD2; v_gene: TRBV28; abundance: -; j_gene: TRBJ2-1; CDR3aa: CASRFSGLAGGRGYNEQFF; CDR3nt: TGTGCCAGCAGATTCAGCGGGCTAGCGGGAGGGCGGGGCTACAATGAGCAGTTCTTC
d_gene: TRBD1; v_gene: TRBV13; abundance: -; j_gene: TRBJ1-6; CDR3aa: CASSLHRGGSPLHF; CDR3nt: TGTGCCAGCAGCTTACACAGGGGAGGTTCACCCCTCCACTTT
d_gene: -; v_gene: TRBV24-1; abundance: -; j_gene: TRBJ2-3; CDR3aa: CATSDWGSDTQYF; CDR3nt: TGTGCCACCAGTGATTGGGGGTCAGATACGCAGTATTTT
d_gene: -; v_gene: TRBV2; abundance: once; j_gene: TRBJ1-2; CDR3aa: CASRSSNYGYTF; CDR3nt: TGTGCCAGCAGGTCCAGTAACTATGGCTACACCTTC
d_gene: TRBD1; v_gene: TRBV18; abundance: -; j_gene: TRBJ2-7; CDR3aa: CASSPPSGGREQYF; CDR3nt: TGTGCCAGCTCACCACCGTCAGGGGGCCGGGAGCAGTACTTC
d_gene: -; v_gene: TRBV27; abundance: once; j_gene: TRBJ2-7; CDR3aa: CASKRAYEQYF; CDR3nt: TGTGCCAGCAAGCGGGCCTACGAGCAGTACTTC
d_gene: -; v_gene: TRBV11-3; abundance: few; j_gene: TRBJ2-3; CDR3aa: CASSLDRSTGPTDTQYF; CDR3nt: TGTGCCAGCAGCTTAGATCGCTCGACGGGTCCCACAGATACGCAGTATTTT
d_gene: TRBD1; v_gene: TRBV4-3; abundance: -; j_gene: TRBJ2-1; CDR3aa: CASSQGGQGSNEQFF; CDR3nt: TGCGCCAGCAGCCAAGGGGGACAGGGAAGCAATGAGCAGTTCTTC
d_gene: -; v_gene: TRBV11-2; abundance: -; j_gene: TRBJ1-1; CDR3aa: CASSFPRGGKNTEAFF; CDR3nt: TGTGCCAGCAGCTTTCCGAGGGGGGGAAAGAACACTGAAGCTTTCTTT
d_gene: TRBD2; v_gene: TRBV4-3; abundance: -; j_gene: TRBJ2-1; CDR3aa: CASSQDALAGGPGSYNEQFF; CDR3nt: TGCGCCAGCAGCCAAGATGCCCTAGCGGGAGGGCCGGGTTCCTACAATGAGCAGTTCTTC
d_gene: -; v_gene: TRBV30; abundance: few; j_gene: TRBJ1-5; CDR3aa: CAWSGVAAGASQHF; CDR3nt: TGTGCCTGGAGTGGCGTGGCAGCGGGTGCGTCCCAGCATTTT